This is a list of T cell receptor beta chains from one sample in a study of blood T cell repertoires in COVID-19. The protocol was immunoSEQ multiplex PCR, while the TCRdb copy is restricted to in-frame clones and leaves out a portion. The sample has some 200,000 clones, approximately 85% seen once. The sequenced sample consisted of peripheral blood. The source of these receptors is a woman aged 65 to 85 with COVID-19, enrolled during active disease. The CDR3 runs from the conserved cysteine through the conserved F or W.

V gene: TRBV7-8
CDR3 protein: CASRMRTETGELFF

V gene: TRBV5-1
CDR3 protein: CASSLGQNNQPQHF

V gene: TRBV4-1
CDR3 protein: CASSRGGQGYTEAFF

V gene: TRBV29-1
CDR3 protein: CSTRSSPRGGGDYGYTF

V gene: TRBV10-3
CDR3 protein: CAISGTTGLAGPSSYNEQFF

V gene: TRBV28
CDR3 protein: CASRAGTGVYNEQFF

V gene: TRBV7-9
CDR3 protein: CASSFNLAEQETQYF

V gene: TRBV5-4
CDR3 protein: CASSLRGRLANYGYTF

V gene: TRBV6-1
CDR3 protein: CASSEAWRGSNYGYTF

V gene: TRBV30
CDR3 protein: CAWNLLAGNSDTQYF

V gene: TRBV27
CDR3 protein: CASSFLPLSVADTQYF

V gene: TRBV4-1
CDR3 protein: CASSQAPGLAVQETQYF

V gene: TRBV7-8
CDR3 protein: CASSSQGDQPQHF

V gene: TRBV7-8
CDR3 protein: CASSFSLAGTDTQYF

V gene: TRBV9
CDR3 protein: CASSVGASGGNTIYF

V gene: TRBV11-2
CDR3 protein: CASSLIWELQNTGELFF

V gene: TRBV18
CDR3 protein: CASSLSSSPNTGELFF

V gene: TRBV18
CDR3 protein: CASSQAGGTEAFF

V gene: TRBV3-1/TRBV3-2
CDR3 protein: CASSLKGPSGNTIYF

V gene: TRBV28
CDR3 protein: CASRLTRGRAVGGELFF

V gene: TRBV6-5
CDR3 protein: CASRSLGQGGNTIYF

V gene: TRBV4-1
CDR3 protein: CASSQNPNQSGARGKLFF

V gene: TRBV27
CDR3 protein: CASRLTSGANTGELFF

V gene: TRBV27
CDR3 protein: CASSYATGGSYGYTF

V gene: TRBV5-1
CDR3 protein: CASSGQGSPNEKLFF

V gene: TRBV18
CDR3 protein: CASSPSAPGRTYEQYF

V gene: TRBV5-4
CDR3 protein: CASSQRTVSTEAFF

V gene: TRBV28
CDR3 protein: CASRAGLAGTYEQYF

V gene: TRBV6-5
CDR3 protein: CASSYSRKGEKLFF

V gene: TRBV2
CDR3 protein: CASSGTGLNYGYTF

V gene: TRBV7-2
CDR3 protein: CASSLAVSSYNEQFF

V gene: TRBV19
CDR3 protein: CASRRQSFSGNTIYF

V gene: TRBV13
CDR3 protein: CASTLAGVRYEQYF

V gene: TRBV5-4
CDR3 protein: CASSLTGTGPDTQYF

V gene: TRBV10-2
CDR3 protein: CASRDSGDSYNEQFF

V gene: TRBV3-1/TRBV3-2
CDR3 protein: CASSQGGLAQETQYF

V gene: TRBV9
CDR3 protein: CASSSSRQDSRNSPLHF

V gene: TRBV13
CDR3 protein: CASSLVGVGVNVLTF

V gene: TRBV5-4
CDR3 protein: CASSPRRDSYEQYF

V gene: TRBV3-1/TRBV3-2
CDR3 protein: CASSQGGRVRGYGYTF

V gene: TRBV27
CDR3 protein: CASSLAGDQETQYF

V gene: TRBV5-6
CDR3 protein: CASSSRRGTDTQYF

V gene: TRBV5-8
CDR3 protein: CASRLFLGVGRNNEQFF

V gene: TRBV7-9
CDR3 protein: CASSLASPQGNQPQHF

V gene: TRBV6-2/TRBV6-3
CDR3 protein: CASSYLGGNRTDTQYF

V gene: TRBV5-1
CDR3 protein: CASSLPLGGSADTQYF

V gene: TRBV7-2
CDR3 protein: CASSFSRANVLTF

V gene: TRBV4-1
CDR3 protein: CASRDQGRGTDTQYF

V gene: TRBV7-2
CDR3 protein: CASSRDTTLRYEQYF